A single sample is the source of the 18 T cell receptor beta chains below, sequenced in a study of cytomegalovirus exposure and HLA in healthy donors. In the PCR, 60 Vbeta and 13 Jbeta primers were used. The table came from immunoSEQ multiplex PCR; TCRdb's copy has only in-frame clones and leaves some out. The repertoire includes tens of thousands of clones, around 80% of them detected once, and around 2.5% sits in the top ten. Input material: PBMCs. These receptors were obtained from a male donor in good health and CMV-seropositive.

Here the CDR3 DNA reads TGTGCCAGCAGTTACTCGATTAGCCATCCCACAGATACGCAGTATTTT. The encoded protein is CASSYSISHPTDTQYF. This chain uses TRBV6-5 with TRBJ2-3; D call uncertain. Trimming shortened V by 0 bases and J by 2 bases, and 12 bases separated the two germline ends. CDR3 length equals 16 residues. The V gene's germline CDR1 is MNHEY and CDR2 SVGAGI.

This clone showed up just a few times. The J gene is TRBJ1-1, the V gene TRBV10-3; D possibly corresponds to TRBD1 (6 bases). The CDR3 has 13 residues. V was shortened by 4 bases and J by 5 bases, with 11 bases between the two germline ends. Germline-derived CDR1 and CDR2 are ENHRY and SYGVKD. The CDR3 region is CAISAGGTTEAFF. Written as DNA, the CDR3 is TGTGCCATCAGTGCGGGAGGGACAACTGAAGCTTTCTTT.

The V and J genes are TRBV29-1 and TRBJ2-1; 9 bases are shared with TRBD2. Germline values: CDR1 SQVTM, CDR2 ANQGSEA. The CDR3 is 14 residues long. J gave up 4 bases and V 7 bases, and 8 bases lay outside the gene matches. Here the CDR3 DNA reads TGCAGCGGGATCGGGACTAGCCATTACAATGAGCAGTTCTTC. This sequence encodes CSGIGTSHYNEQFF.

The gene calls are TRBV4-2 and TRBJ2-1, with 7 bases aligning to TRBD2. From germline, CDR1 is LGHNA and CDR2 YNFKEQ. Trimming cost V 5 bases and J 4 bases; bases outside gene matches: 14. This CDR3 has 17 residues. The CDR3 here is CASSYKAGLTDYNEQFF. The CDR3 DNA reads TGTGCCAGCAGCTACAAAGCGGGACTCACGGATTACAATGAGCAGTTCTTC.

The chain links TRBV11-3 to TRBJ2-7, with 8 bases lining up with TRBD2. The CDR3 extends over 13 amino acids. J gave up 4 bases and V 8 bases, and 7 bases lay outside the gene matches. Germline V gene sequence: CDR1 SGHNT, CDR2 YENEEA. The DNA for the CDR3 is TGTGCCAGCTCCGCGGGAGGATCGTACGAGCAGTACTTC. Encoded protein: CASSAGGSYEQYF.

V gene TRBV28 combines with J gene TRBJ2-6; possible D gene TRBD1, 6 bases. CDR1 and CDR2 from the germline V gene are MDHEN and SYDVKM. The CDR3 length is 17 residues. V shed 6 bases and J shed 4 bases, with 19 bases lying between them. The CDR3, as DNA: TGTGCCAGCAGCAGACCTCCACAGGGTAGCGGGGCCAACGTCCTGACTTTC. Translation gives CASSRPPQGSGANVLTF.

The chain links TRBV5-1 to TRBJ1-5; no clear D gene. Germline values: CDR1 SGHRS, CDR2 YFSETQ. The CDR3 sequence is 14 residues long. V gave up 1 base and J gave up 4 bases, with 9 bases separating them. Here the CDR3 DNA reads TGCGCCAGCAGCTTGTTGGGAGGGAATCAGCCCCAGCATTTT. Translated, it gives CASSLLGGNQPQHF. Looking up the rest from reference TRBV5-1 and TRBJ1-5 gives the full variable domain: KAGVTQTPRYLIKTRGQQVTLSCSPISGHRSVSWYQQTPGQGLQFLFEYFSETQRNKGNFPGRFSGRQFSNSRSEMNVSTLELGDSALYLCASSLLGGNQPQHFGDGTRLSIL.

The chain combines TRBV27 with TRBJ1-5; 7 nucleotides match TRBD1. Trimming took 8 bases from V and 4 from J; bases not matched to a gene: 14. The CDR3 is 16 residues long. Germline assignment: CDR1 MNHEY and CDR2 SMNVEV (reference sequence). The CDR3: CASRSYRDRENQPQHF. The DNA of the CDR3 is TGTGCCAGCCGCTCATACCGGGACAGAGAAAATCAGCCCCAGCATTTT.

The V call is TRBV5-1, the J call TRBJ1-2, with TRBD1 identical over 7 bases. V shed 4 bases, J shed 2 bases, and the junction held 11 bases outside the gene matches. The CDR3 contains 16 residues. Germline V gene data show CDR1 as SGHRS and CDR2 as YFSETQ. The DNA for the CDR3 is TGCGCCAGCAGCACCAATACAGGGGTCGGGAACTATGGCTACACCTTC. Its translation: CASSTNTGVGNYGYTF.

V is TRBV7-8 and J is TRBJ2-1, with a weak D call TRBD2 (6 bases). Trimming stripped 4 bases from V and 0 bases from J, with 22 bases between. Germline-derived CDR1 and CDR2 are SGHVS and FQNEAQ. The CDR3 has 19 amino acids. The CDR3 DNA is TGTGCCAGCAGCTCGACTCCTATTTCTAGCGTTAGCTCCTACAATGAGCAGTTCTTC. As protein: CASSSTPISSVSSYNEQFF.

The genes are TRBV25-1 and TRBJ2-2; 8 positions match TRBD1. V shed 6 bases, J shed 5 bases, and the junction held 5 bases outside the gene matches. This CDR3 comprises 14 residues. Looked up from germline, CDR1 is MGHDK and CDR2 is SYGVNS. CDR3 sequence reads: CASRVDRGTGELFF. DNA for the CDR3: TGTGCCAGCAGAGTTGACAGGGGTACCGGGGAGCTGTTTTTT.

V is TRBV5-1 and J is TRBJ2-3, with unresolved D. Germline assignment: CDR1 SGHRS and CDR2 YFSETQ. The CDR3 length is 14 residues. Trimming left V 0 bases short and J 4 bases short, with 9 bases between. CDR3 in DNA: TGCGCCAGCAGCTTGGTCGGGTTCGCAGATACGCAGTATTTT. Translated, it gives CASSLVGFADTQYF.

The chain uses TRBV7-6 and TRBJ2-5, with D possibly TRBD1 on 6 matching bases. Germline values: CDR1 SGHVS, CDR2 FNYEAQ. Trimming left V 2 bases short and J 5 bases short, with 12 bases between. The CDR3 has 14 residues. In DNA form, the CDR3 reads TGTGCCAGCAGCTTATTCGAGGGGGAGGAGACCCAGTACTTC. The encoded protein is CASSLFEGEETQYF.

In its sample, this clone was seen a few times. The rearrangement joins TRBV30 to TRBJ1-5; maybe TRBD1 (6 bases). CDR1 and CDR2 from the germline V gene are GTSNPN and SVGIG (reference sequence). Trimming removed 1 base at V and 3 bases at J, with 7 bases between. The CDR3 is 13 residues long. CDR3 amino acids: CAWSGGPNQPQHF. For the CDR3, the DNA is TGTGCCTGGAGTGGGGGGCCCAATCAGCCCCAGCATTTT.

The chain carries TRBV28 and TRBJ1-5, with 7 bases identical to TRBD1. The V and J ends lost 7 bases and 6 bases, in that order; junction bases with no gene match: 9. The CDR3 runs to 14 residues. Germline V gene lookup returns CDR1 MDHEN and CDR2 SYDVKM. The CDR3 spells CASIPGQRSQPQHF. The CDR3, as DNA: TGTGCCAGCATTCCGGGACAGAGAAGTCAGCCCCAGCATTTT.

The chain links TRBV5-1 to TRBJ1-5; possible D gene TRBD1, 5 bases. V was clipped by 0 bases and J by 1 base, with 8 bases between them. CDR3 size: 15 residues. Germline V gives CDR1 SGHRS, CDR2 YFSETQ. The CDR3 reads CASSLDGASNQPQHF. The CDR3 DNA reads TGCGCCAGCAGCTTGGATGGGGCAAGCAATCAGCCCCAGCATTTT. Drawing the rest from reference TRBV5-1 and TRBJ1-5, the complete variable domain is KAGVTQTPRYLIKTRGQQVTLSCSPISGHRSVSWYQQTPGQGLQFLFEYFSETQRNKGNFPGRFSGRQFSNSRSEMNVSTLELGDSALYLCASSLDGASNQPQHFGDGTRLSIL.

The rearrangement uses TRBV28 and TRBJ2-1; D is perhaps TRBD2 (6 bases). The V end lost 4 bases, the J end lost 12 bases, and 13 bases lay between the germline ends. Per germline, CDR1 MDHEN and CDR2 SYDVKM. This CDR3 has 12 amino acids. This CDR3 reads CASSYTSSGQFF. DNA of the CDR3: TGTGCCAGCAGTTACACTAGCTCAGGGCAGTTCTTC.

This clone was seen only once. This chain connects TRBV9 to TRBJ1-2, with D possibly matching TRBD1 (6 bases). Germline-derived CDR1 and CDR2 are SGDLS and YYNGEE. The V end was cut by 4 bases, the J end by 8 bases, with 24 bases between. This CDR3 has 16 residues. CDR3 in DNA: TGTGCCAGCAGCTCATCCTTCCCCCAGGGGTTGGAGGGCTACACCTTC. The encoded protein is CASSSSFPQGLEGYTF.